This T cell receptor beta chain was recorded in a study of Ad26.COV2.S vaccination and SARS-CoV-2 variants. Looking at the study overall: A COV1001 Ad26.COV2.S trial-arm participant provided the sample. General study results and limits: Recipients given vaccine exceeded placebo recipients in spike-specific TCR breadth. Marked by substantial breadth, spike-specific CD8+ and CD4+ T cell responses were reportedly seen after vaccination.

In regard to this clone: The target antigen is unknown.

Treatment noted: 19 received Ad26.COV2.S at low or high dose, single or two shots; about five received placebo; per-sample allocation not given. Sampling occurred on day 63 after the first vaccine or placebo injection. Recruitment in Boston yielded a donor of adult age, 18-55 years. The CDR3 length is 16 residues. CDR1 is MNHEY and CDR2 is SMNVEV in the germline V gene (reference sequence). Trimming removed 8 bases from V and 1 base from J; junction bases left unmatched: 10. The repertoire was sequenced with immunoSEQ multiplex PCR; TCRdb's copy has only in-frame clones and lacks some. The sample lists about 400,000 clones, around four fifths occurring once.

The rearrangement uses TRBV27 and TRBJ2-2, with TRBD1 identical over 7 bases. The sequence derives from a person aged 18-60 years who received the Ad26.COV2.S COVID-19 vaccine or a placebo. The material was peripheral blood, obtained in a trial of Ad26.COV2.S vaccine versus placebo. In nucleotides, the CDR3 is TGTGCCAGCCAACACCGGGACAGATGGAACACCGGGGAGCTGTTTTTT. This sequence encodes CASQHRDRWNTGELFF.